Listed below are T cell receptor beta chains from one sample, sequenced in a study of OX40 agonist ivuxolimab in advanced cancers. Method: immunoSEQ multiplex PCR; TCRdb's copy keeps in-frame clones and lacks some. Of 55,000 to 65,000 clones listed, 70% to 90% are singletons. The sample in question was CD4+ or CD8+ T cells sorted from blood, obtained in a trial of the OX40 agonist ivuxolimab. These receptors were taken from an adult with an advanced solid tumor such as melanoma, head and neck, liver or kidney cancer. The CDR3 runs from the conserved cysteine through the conserved F or W. The D gene is left open where the match is weak. Where a row states a size, it is once, few, many or the class of an expanded clone; other rows omit it.

size: -; J: TRBJ2-3; V: TRBV7-2; D: -; CDR3: CASSYKIGADTQYF; DNA: TGTGCCAGCAGCTATAAGATCGGGGCGGATACGCAGTATTTT
size: -; J: TRBJ2-7; V: TRBV18; D: -; CDR3: CASSPRRDSYEQYF; DNA: TGTGCCAGCTCCCCACGGCGGGACTCCTACGAGCAGTACTTC
size: few; J: TRBJ2-7; V: TRBV7-2; D: -; CDR3: CASSPYAAGSPYEQYF; DNA: TGTGCCAGCAGCCCGTATGCTGCGGGATCCCCCTACGAGCAGTACTTC
size: few; J: TRBJ2-5; V: TRBV27; D: TRBD2; CDR3: CASSFGGSRETQYF; DNA: TGTGCCAGCAGTTTTGGCGGGAGTCGAGAGACCCAGTACTTC
size: -; J: TRBJ1-1; V: TRBV7-2; D: -; CDR3: CASSLTVMAFF; DNA: TGTGCCAGCAGCTTAACGGTCATGGCTTTCTTT
size: once; J: TRBJ2-1; V: TRBV6-5; D: TRBD2; CDR3: CASSRPGGNEQFF; DNA: TGTGCCAGCAGCAGACCGGGGGGCAATGAGCAGTTCTTC
size: -; J: TRBJ2-7; V: TRBV30; D: -; CDR3: CAWTSGSVEQYF; DNA: TGTGCCTGGACCAGCGGCAGCGTCGAGCAGTACTTC
size: -; J: TRBJ1-4; V: TRBV18; D: -; CDR3: CASSGQAEGHEKLFF; DNA: TGTGCCAGCTCCGGTCAGGCGGAGGGACATGAAAAACTGTTTTTT
size: -; J: TRBJ1-2; V: TRBV5-8; D: -; CDR3: CASSLTGYYGYTF; DNA: TGTGCCAGCAGCTTGACAGGGTACTATGGCTACACCTTC
size: -; J: TRBJ2-7; V: TRBV25-1; D: TRBD1; CDR3: CASSGTGQRNEQYF; DNA: TGTGCCAGCAGTGGGACAGGGCAGAGGAACGAGCAGTACTTC
size: once; J: TRBJ2-2; V: TRBV30; D: TRBD2; CDR3: CAWSDRGRGTGELFF; DNA: TGTGCCTGGAGTGATCGCGGGAGGGGGACCGGGGAGCTGTTTTTT
size: -; J: TRBJ1-1; V: TRBV27; D: -; CDR3: CATQTRRQVNTEAFF; DNA: TGTGCCACCCAAACTCGACGACAGGTTAACACTGAAGCTTTCTTT
size: -; J: TRBJ2-2; V: TRBV6-5; D: -; CDR3: CASSHEGTGSGELFF; DNA: TGTGCCAGCAGTCACGAAGGGACGGGTTCCGGGGAGCTGTTTTTT
size: -; J: TRBJ2-5; V: TRBV5-1; D: -; CDR3: CASSLGAGDQETQYF; DNA: TGCGCCAGCAGCTTGGGGGCCGGGGATCAAGAGACCCAGTACTTC
size: -; J: TRBJ1-6; V: TRBV5-6; D: -; CDR3: CASSPGVSGSYNSPLHF; DNA: TGTGCCAGCAGCCCTGGGGTGTCCGGCTCCTATAATTCACCCCTCCACTTT
size: -; J: TRBJ1-2; V: TRBV30; D: -; CDR3: CAWSPGVPPGYGYTF; DNA: TGTGCCTGGAGTCCGGGGGTCCCTCCCGGCTATGGCTACACCTTC
size: -; J: TRBJ1-2; V: TRBV28; D: -; CDR3: CASQGSHGYTF; DNA: TGTGCCTCACAGGGATCTCATGGCTACACCTTC
size: -; J: TRBJ2-7; V: TRBV5-6; D: TRBD1; CDR3: CASTIRQGESYEQYF; DNA: TGTGCCAGCACCATCCGACAGGGGGAGTCCTACGAGCAGTACTTC
size: -; J: TRBJ2-7; V: TRBV29-1; D: -; CDR3: CSVEVRAYEQYF; DNA: TGCAGCGTAGAGGTGAGGGCCTACGAGCAGTACTTC
size: once; J: TRBJ2-1; V: TRBV7-3; D: TRBD2; CDR3: CASSLLAGTTYNEQFF; DNA: TGTGCCAGCAGCCTTCTAGCGGGAACAACCTACAATGAGCAGTTCTTC